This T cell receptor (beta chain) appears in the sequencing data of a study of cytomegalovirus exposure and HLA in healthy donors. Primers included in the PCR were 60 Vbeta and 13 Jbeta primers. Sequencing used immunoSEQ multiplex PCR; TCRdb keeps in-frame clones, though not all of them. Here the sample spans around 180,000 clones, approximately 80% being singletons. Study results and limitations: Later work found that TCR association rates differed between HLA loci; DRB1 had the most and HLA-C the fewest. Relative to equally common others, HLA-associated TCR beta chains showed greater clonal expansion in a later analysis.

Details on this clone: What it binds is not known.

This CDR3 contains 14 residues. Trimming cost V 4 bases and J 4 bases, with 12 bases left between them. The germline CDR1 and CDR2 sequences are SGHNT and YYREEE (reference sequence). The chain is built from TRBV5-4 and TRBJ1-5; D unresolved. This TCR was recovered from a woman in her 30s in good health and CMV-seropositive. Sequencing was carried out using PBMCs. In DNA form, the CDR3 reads TGTGCCAGCAGCACGCCGCGGAGTAATCAGCCCCAGCATTTT. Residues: CASSTPRSNQPQHF.